The rows below give T cell receptor beta chains drawn from one sample of a study of T cell repertoires in cytomegalovirus infection. TCRdb reprocessed the reads via MiXCR and lists one record per CDR3 protein. In the table there are approximately 910,000 distinct CDR3 sequences, under 40% of which are singletons. These receptors are not linked to any known antigen. This sample comprised cultured CD8+ T cells from PBMCs, obtained from culture after CMV antigen stimulation. The receptors originated from a human donor in good health (CMV status not recorded). Some clones in this sample may be carry-over from other donors' samples. Each CDR3 is given with its conserved first and last residue. D genes are given only for firm matches. Some rows mark clone size as missing; the rest say once, few, many or name a class of expanded clone.

d_call	clone_size	v_call	j_call	cdr3_aa	cdr3_nt
NA	many	TRBV7-9	TRBJ1-1	CASTPEPIGRTEAFF	TGTGCCAGCACCCCGGAGCCAATAGGGCGTACTGAAGCTTTCTTT
TRBD1	many	TRBV7-2	TRBJ1-2	CASSSQGAEGYTF	TGTGCCAGCAGCTCACAGGGGGCAGAGGGCTACACCTTC
TRBD1	NA	TRBV2	TRBJ2-7	CASSTPGQGADEQYF	TGTGCCAGCAGCACCCCGGGACAGGGGGCGGACGAGCAGTACTTC
TRBD1	NA	TRBV9	TRBJ1-1	CASSAGTVTEAFF	TGTGCCAGCAGCGCCGGGACAGTCACTGAAGCTTTCTTT
TRBD2	many	TRBV6-5	TRBJ2-1	CASSYSGGYNEQFF	TGTGCCAGCAGCTATAGCGGGGGCTACAATGAGCAGTTCTTC
TRBD1	few	TRBV12-5	TRBJ1-1	CASVFQWDRALNTEAFF	TGTGCTAGTGTTTTCCAATGGGACAGGGCTCTGAACACTGAAGCTTTCTTT
NA	NA	TRBV7-6	TRBJ2-3	CASSLWSTDTQYF	TGTGCCAGCAGCTTATGGAGCACAGATACGCAGTATTTT
NA	NA	TRBV10-3	TRBJ2-2	CAISDIGGDTGELFF	TGTGCCATCAGCGACATTGGGGGAGACACCGGGGAGCTGTTTTTT
TRBD1	NA	TRBV29-1	TRBJ2-1	CSVEEGQGTSYNEQFF	TGCAGCGTTGAAGAAGGACAGGGGACGAGTTACAATGAGCAGTTCTTC
NA	NA	TRBV7-2	TRBJ2-7	CASLDRVALHAQYF	TGTGCCAGCCTCGACCGGGTCGCACTACACGCGCAGTACTTC
TRBD1	NA	TRBV20-1	TRBJ1-1	CSARSGQGDTEAFF	TGCAGTGCTAGATCGGGACAGGGGGACACTGAAGCTTTCTTT
NA	NA	TRBV2	TRBJ2-3	CATARALDTQYF	TGTGCCACCGCAAGGGCTTTGGATACGCAGTATTTT
NA	few	TRBV28	TRBJ2-5	CASTSLDRIYQETQYF	TGTGCCAGCACATCTCTGGACAGAATATACCAAGAGACCCAGTACTTC
NA	many	TRBV7-9	TRBJ1-5	CASSPIQQGGQPQHF	TGTGCCAGCAGCCCAATACAGCAGGGCGGCCAGCCCCAGCATTTT
NA	NA	TRBV4-1	TRBJ1-2	CASSQEKGQLGYGYTF	TGCGCCAGCAGCCAAGAAAAAGGTCAGCTCGGCTATGGCTACACCTTC
NA	NA	TRBV20-1	TRBJ1-3	CSARGGQDENTIYF	TGCAGTGCTAGAGGGGGCCAGGATGAAAACACCATATATTTT
NA	few	TRBV19	TRBJ1-1	CASTYSPGLYNTEAFF	TGTGCCAGTACCTACTCCCCGGGACTGTACAACACTGAAGCTTTCTTT
NA	NA	TRBV10-3	TRBJ2-3	CAITPTGTDTQYF	TGTGCCATCACTCCGACAGGCACAGATACGCAGTATTTT
TRBD1	once	TRBV4-1	TRBJ2-5	CASSHGTGETRPQYF	TGCGCCAGCAGCCACGGGACAGGGGAGACGAGACCCCAGTACTTC
NA	NA	TRBV12-5	TRBJ2-5	CASGLRGWVQETQYF	TGTGCTAGTGGTTTGCGGGGGTGGGTTCAAGAGACCCAGTACTTC
TRBD2	NA	TRBV7-9	TRBJ2-3	CASSRRGGGTVDTQYF	TGTGCCAGCAGCAGACGGGGCGGGGGGACCGTAGATACGCAGTATTTT
NA	NA	TRBV6-4	TRBJ2-2	CASSDLGTGELFF	TGTGCCAGCAGTGACTTGGGAACCGGGGAGCTGTTTTTT
TRBD1	NA	TRBV6-1	TRBJ1-5	CASWDRGIQPQHF	TGTGCCAGCTGGGACAGGGGAATTCAGCCCCAGCATTTT
NA	NA	TRBV29-1	TRBJ1-1	CSVVARAEAFF	TGCAGCGTTGTAGCCAGGGCTGAAGCTTTCTTT
NA	NA	TRBV20-1	TRBJ1-2	CSAIGGTNYGYTF	TGCAGTGCTATAGGGGGGACTAACTATGGCTACACCTTC
TRBD2	NA	TRBV4-1	TRBJ2-1	CASSLSSGGSDEQFF	TGCGCCAGCAGCCTTTCGAGCGGGGGTAGCGATGAGCAGTTCTTC
NA	NA	TRBV27	TRBJ2-5	CASSLNGAGRETQYF	TGTGCCAGCAGTTTAAACGGGGCAGGCCGGGAGACCCAGTACTTC
NA	few	TRBV28	TRBJ2-5	CASSLRGSYQETQYF	TGTGCCAGCAGTCTCCGAGGGTCCTACCAAGAGACCCAGTACTTC
NA	few	TRBV6-2/TRBV6-3	TRBJ1-1	CASSLEDMLNTEAFF	TGTGCCAGCAGCCTTGAGGACATGCTGAACACTGAAGCTTTCTTT
NA	NA	TRBV2	TRBJ1-2	CASSDGGGYTF	TGTGCCAGCAGTGACGGAGGTGGCTACACCTTC
TRBD1	NA	TRBV6-2/TRBV6-3	TRBJ2-2	CASSGKGQGRTGELFF	TGTGCCAGCAGTGGTAAAGGACAGGGTCGCACCGGGGAGCTGTTTTTT
NA	NA	TRBV6-2/TRBV6-3	TRBJ2-5	CASSYGRRWGRGLPHQETQYF	TGTGCCAGCAGTTACGGCAGGCGGTGGGGCAGGGGCTTGCCCCACCAAGAGACCCAGTACTTC
NA	many	TRBV7-9	TRBJ2-1	CASSGTWGEQFF	TGTGCCAGCAGCGGGACGTGGGGTGAGCAGTTCTTC
NA	NA	TRBV13	TRBJ2-7	CASSPSAGYEQYF	TGTGCCAGCAGCCCTTCCGCGGGATACGAGCAGTACTTC
NA	NA	TRBV20-1	TRBJ2-1	CSARDLYNEQFF	TGCAGTGCTAGAGATCTCTACAATGAGCAGTTCTTC
NA	NA	TRBV2	TRBJ1-4	CASKDLPNEKLFF	TGTGCCAGCAAAGACCTGCCAAATGAAAAACTGTTTTTT
NA	NA	TRBV7-2	TRBJ2-5	CASNLDIGFETQYF	TGTGCCAGCAACTTAGACATCGGCTTCGAGACCCAGTACTTC
NA	NA	TRBV27	TRBJ2-3	CASSLGHPSTDTQYF	TGTGCCAGCAGTTTGGGGCATCCTAGCACAGATACGCAGTATTTT
TRBD1	many	TRBV7-3	TRBJ1-6	CASSAWDRGAFPYNSPLHF	TGTGCCAGCAGCGCCTGGGACAGGGGCGCTTTCCCCTATAATTCACCCCTCCACTTT
NA	NA	TRBV5-5	TRBJ2-3	CASTLRDIPSTDTQYF	TGTGCCAGCACCCTCCGGGACATTCCTAGCACAGATACGCAGTATTTT
NA	many	TRBV7-2	TRBJ2-2	CASSSMGPGELFF	TGTGCCAGCAGCTCGATGGGTCCCGGGGAGCTGTTTTTT
NA	few	TRBV7-9	TRBJ1-2	CASSARFLGYTF	TGTGCCAGCAGCGCACGGTTCCTCGGCTACACCTTC
TRBD1	NA	TRBV6-2/TRBV6-3	TRBJ1-1	CASRFGQGYTEAFF	TGTGCCAGCAGGTTCGGACAGGGCTACACTGAAGCTTTCTTT
TRBD2	many	TRBV7-2	TRBJ2-1	CASSLRFGSGPYNEQFF	TGTGCCAGCAGCTTACGATTTGGTAGCGGGCCTTACAATGAGCAGTTCTTC
NA	few	TRBV7-6	TRBJ2-5	CASSLSLGVQETQYF	TGTGCTAGCAGCTTATCGTTAGGGGTGCAAGAGACCCAGTACTTC
NA	few	TRBV27	TRBJ2-1	CAAGWNEQFF	TGTGCGGCAGGATGGAATGAGCAGTTCTTC
TRBD2	NA	TRBV5-4	TRBJ2-7	CASRSGTSAEQYF	TGTGCCAGCAGGTCGGGGACTAGCGCCGAGCAGTACTTC
TRBD1	few	TRBV7-9	TRBJ1-6	CASSTGVAYSPLHF	TGTGCCAGCAGCACAGGGGTTGCGTATTCACCCCTCCACTTT
TRBD1	NA	TRBV2	TRBJ2-2	CASSEADRVEDTGELFF	TGTGCCAGCAGTGAGGCCGACAGGGTGGAGGACACCGGGGAGCTGTTTTTT
TRBD2	many	TRBV7-2	TRBJ2-2	CASSSTSGGPNTGELFF	TGTGCCAGCAGTTCAACTAGCGGGGGCCCTAACACCGGGGAGCTGTTTTTT
NA	NA	TRBV6-2/TRBV6-3	TRBJ2-3	CASSPGHRPSGDTQYF	TGTGCCAGCAGTCCGGGACACCGACCCTCCGGAGATACGCAGTATTTT